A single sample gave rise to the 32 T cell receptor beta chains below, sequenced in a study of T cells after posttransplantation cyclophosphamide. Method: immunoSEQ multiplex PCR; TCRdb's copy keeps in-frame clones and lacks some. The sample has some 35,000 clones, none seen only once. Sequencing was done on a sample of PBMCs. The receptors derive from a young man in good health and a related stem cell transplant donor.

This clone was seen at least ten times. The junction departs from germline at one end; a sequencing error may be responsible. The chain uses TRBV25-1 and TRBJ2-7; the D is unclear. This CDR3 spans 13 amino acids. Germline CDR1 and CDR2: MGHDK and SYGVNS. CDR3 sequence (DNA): TGCGCCGCGCAAGGGCCCGCAACCTACGAGCAGTACTTC. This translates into CAAQGPATYEQYF.

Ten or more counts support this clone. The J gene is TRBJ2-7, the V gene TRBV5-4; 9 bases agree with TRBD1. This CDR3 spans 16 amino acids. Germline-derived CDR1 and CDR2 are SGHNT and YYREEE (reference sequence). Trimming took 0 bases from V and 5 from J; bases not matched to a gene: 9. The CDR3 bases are TGTGCCAGCAGCTTGGGTGCGGGACAGGGTATCAACGAGCAGTACTTC. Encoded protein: CASSLGAGQGINEQYF.

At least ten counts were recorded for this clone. The CDR3 sequence: CAITPRGVRGNTIYF. As DNA, the CDR3 is TGTGCCATCACTCCTAGGGGAGTTCGGGGAAACACCATATATTTT. This chain links TRBV10-3 with TRBJ1-3, with D possibly being TRBD1 (5 bases). Germline CDR1 reads ENHRY; CDR2 reads SYGVKD. The CDR3 totals 15 residues. The germline V and J ends were trimmed by 7 bases and 4 bases, with 17 bases remaining between them.

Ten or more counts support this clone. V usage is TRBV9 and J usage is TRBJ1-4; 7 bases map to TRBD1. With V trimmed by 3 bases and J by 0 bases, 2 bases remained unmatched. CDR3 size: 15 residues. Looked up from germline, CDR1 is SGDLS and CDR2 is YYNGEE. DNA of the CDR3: TGTGCCAGCAGCGCCACAGGGGCAACTAATGAAAAACTGTTTTTT. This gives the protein CASSATGATNEKLFF.

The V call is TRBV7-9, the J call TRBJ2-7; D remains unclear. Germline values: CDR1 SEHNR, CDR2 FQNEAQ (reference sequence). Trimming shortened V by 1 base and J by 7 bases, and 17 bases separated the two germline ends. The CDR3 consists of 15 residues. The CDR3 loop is CASSLVGQATEEQYF. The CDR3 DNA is TGTGCCAGCAGCTTAGTTGGGCAGGCAACGGAGGAGCAGTACTTC. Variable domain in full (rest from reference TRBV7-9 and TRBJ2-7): DTGVSQNPRHKITKRGQNVTFRCDPISEHNRLYWYRQTLGQGPEFLTYFQNEAQLEKSRLLSDRFSAERPKGSFSTLEIQRTEQGDSAMYLCASSLVGQATEEQYFGPGTRLTVT.

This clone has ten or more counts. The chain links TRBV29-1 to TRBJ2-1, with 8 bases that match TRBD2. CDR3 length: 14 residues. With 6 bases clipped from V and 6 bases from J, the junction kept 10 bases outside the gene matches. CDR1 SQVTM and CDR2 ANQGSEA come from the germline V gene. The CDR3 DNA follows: TGCAGCGTATCTAGCGGGCGGCGCAGCAATGAGCAGTTCTTC. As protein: CSVSSGRRSNEQFF.

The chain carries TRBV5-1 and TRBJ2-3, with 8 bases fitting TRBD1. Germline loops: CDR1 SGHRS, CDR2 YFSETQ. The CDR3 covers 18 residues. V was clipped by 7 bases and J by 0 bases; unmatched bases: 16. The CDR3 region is CASLLGDRGSASTDTQYF. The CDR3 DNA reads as TGCGCCAGCCTGCTTGGAGACAGGGGATCCGCTAGCACAGATACGCAGTATTTT. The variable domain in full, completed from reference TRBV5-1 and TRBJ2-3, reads KAGVTQTPRYLIKTRGQQVTLSCSPISGHRSVSWYQQTPGQGLQFLFEYFSETQRNKGNFPGRFSGRQFSNSRSEMNVSTLELGDSALYLCASLLGDRGSASTDTQYFGPGTRLTVL.

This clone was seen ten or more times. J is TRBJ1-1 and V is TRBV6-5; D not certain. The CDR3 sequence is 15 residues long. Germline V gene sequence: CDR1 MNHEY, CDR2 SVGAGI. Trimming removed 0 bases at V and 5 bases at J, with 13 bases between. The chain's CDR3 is CASSYSSGVSTEAFF. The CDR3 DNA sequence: TGTGCCAGCAGTTACTCGTCCGGGGTTTCGACTGAAGCTTTCTTT.

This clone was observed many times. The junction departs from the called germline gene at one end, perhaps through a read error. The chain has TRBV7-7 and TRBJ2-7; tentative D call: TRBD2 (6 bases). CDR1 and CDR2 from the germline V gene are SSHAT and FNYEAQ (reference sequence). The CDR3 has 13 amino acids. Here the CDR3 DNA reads TGTGCTAGCAGCTTAACCGGAGGGTCCGAGCAGTACTTC. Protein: CASSLTGGSEQYF.

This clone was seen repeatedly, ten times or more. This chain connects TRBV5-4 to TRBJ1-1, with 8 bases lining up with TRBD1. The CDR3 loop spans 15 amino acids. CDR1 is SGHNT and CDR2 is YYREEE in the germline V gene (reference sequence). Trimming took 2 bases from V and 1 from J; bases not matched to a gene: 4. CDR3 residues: CASSFLTGGNTEAFF. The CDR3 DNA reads TGTGCCAGCAGCTTTTTAACAGGGGGGAACACTGAAGCTTTCTTT.

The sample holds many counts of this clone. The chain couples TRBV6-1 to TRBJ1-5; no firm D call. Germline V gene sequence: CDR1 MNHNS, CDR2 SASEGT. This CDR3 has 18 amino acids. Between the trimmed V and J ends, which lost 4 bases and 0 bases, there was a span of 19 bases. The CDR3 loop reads CASSVLAEGRDSNQPQHF. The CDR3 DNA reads TGTGCCAGCAGTGTCCTAGCAGAGGGCCGGGATAGCAATCAGCCCCAGCATTTT.

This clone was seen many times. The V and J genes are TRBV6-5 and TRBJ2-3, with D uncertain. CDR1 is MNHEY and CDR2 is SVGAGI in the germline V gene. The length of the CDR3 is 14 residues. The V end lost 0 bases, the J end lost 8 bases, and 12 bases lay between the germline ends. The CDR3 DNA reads TGTGCCAGCAGTTACTCGTACTCCTCACCTACGCAGTATTTT. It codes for CASSYSYSSPTQYF.

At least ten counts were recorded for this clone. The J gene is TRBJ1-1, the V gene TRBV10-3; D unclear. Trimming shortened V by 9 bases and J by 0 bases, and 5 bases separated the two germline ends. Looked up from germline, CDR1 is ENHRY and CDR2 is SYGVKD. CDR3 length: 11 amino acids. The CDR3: CAISMNTEAFF. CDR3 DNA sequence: TGTGCCATTTCCATGAACACTGAAGCTTTCTTT.

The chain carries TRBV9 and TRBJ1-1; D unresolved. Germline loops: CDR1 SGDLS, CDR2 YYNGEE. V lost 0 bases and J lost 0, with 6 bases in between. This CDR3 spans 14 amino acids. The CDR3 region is CASSVEVLNTEAFF. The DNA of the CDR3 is TGTGCCAGCAGCGTAGAGGTTTTGAACACTGAAGCTTTCTTT. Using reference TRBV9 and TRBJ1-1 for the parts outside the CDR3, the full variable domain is DSGVTQTPKHLITATGQRVTLRCSPRSGDLSVYWYQQSLDQGLQFLIQYYNGEERAKGNILERFSAQQFPDLHSELNLSSLELGDSALYFCASSVEVLNTEAFFGQGTRLTVV.

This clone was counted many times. CDR3 coding DNA: TGTGCCACCGGACAGCGCTTTGGGCCCCAGCATTTT. Its protein is CATGQRFGPQHF. The chain links TRBV12-3 or TRBV12-4 to TRBJ1-5; TRBD1 might be the D (6 bases). The CDR3 runs to 12 residues. Trimming took 10 bases from V and 9 from J, leaving 16 bases between them.

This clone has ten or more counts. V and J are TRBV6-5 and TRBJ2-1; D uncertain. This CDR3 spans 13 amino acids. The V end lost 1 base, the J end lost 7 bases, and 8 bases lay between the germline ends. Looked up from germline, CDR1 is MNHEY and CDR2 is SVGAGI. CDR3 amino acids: CASSYYEGNEQFF. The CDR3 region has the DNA TGTGCCAGCAGTTACTACGAAGGTAATGAGCAGTTCTTC.

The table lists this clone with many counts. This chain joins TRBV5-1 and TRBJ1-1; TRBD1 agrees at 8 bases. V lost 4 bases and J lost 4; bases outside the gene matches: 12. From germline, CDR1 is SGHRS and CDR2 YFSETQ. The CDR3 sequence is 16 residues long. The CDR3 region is CASSPGQGGITTEAFF. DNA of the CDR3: TGCGCCAGCAGCCCTGGACAGGGTGGAATAACCACTGAAGCTTTCTTT. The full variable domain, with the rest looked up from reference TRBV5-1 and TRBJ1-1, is KAGVTQTPRYLIKTRGQQVTLSCSPISGHRSVSWYQQTPGQGLQFLFEYFSETQRNKGNFPGRFSGRQFSNSRSEMNVSTLELGDSALYLCASSPGQGGITTEAFFGQGTRLTVV.

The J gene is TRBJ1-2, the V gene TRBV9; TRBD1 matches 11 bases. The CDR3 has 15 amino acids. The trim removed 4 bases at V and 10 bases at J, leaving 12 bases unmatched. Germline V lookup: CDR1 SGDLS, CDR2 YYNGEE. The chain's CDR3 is CASSLSGQGARVYTF. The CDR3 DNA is TGTGCCAGCAGCCTGAGCGGACAGGGGGCGCGTGTCTACACCTTC.

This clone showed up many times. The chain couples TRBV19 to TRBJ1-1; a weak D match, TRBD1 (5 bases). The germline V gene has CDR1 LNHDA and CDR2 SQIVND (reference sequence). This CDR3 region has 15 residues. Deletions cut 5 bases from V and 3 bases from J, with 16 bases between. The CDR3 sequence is CASSVLRAVYTEAFF. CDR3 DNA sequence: TGTGCCAGTAGTGTTCTCAGGGCAGTCTACACTGAAGCTTTCTTT.

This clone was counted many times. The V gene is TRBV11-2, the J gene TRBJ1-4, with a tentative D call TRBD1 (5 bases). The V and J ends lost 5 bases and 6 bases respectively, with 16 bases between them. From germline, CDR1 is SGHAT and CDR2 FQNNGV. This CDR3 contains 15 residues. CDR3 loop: CASSKRGGEDEKLFF. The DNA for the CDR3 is TGTGCCAGCAGCAAGAGGGGAGGAGAGGATGAAAAACTGTTTTTT.

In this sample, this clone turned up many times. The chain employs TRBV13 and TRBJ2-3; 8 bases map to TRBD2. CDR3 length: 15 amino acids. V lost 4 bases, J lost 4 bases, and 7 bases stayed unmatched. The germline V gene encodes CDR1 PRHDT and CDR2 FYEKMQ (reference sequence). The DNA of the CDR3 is TGTGCCAGCAGCTCCCCCCCTAGCGGGTCAGATACGCAGTATTTT. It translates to CASSSPPSGSDTQYF.

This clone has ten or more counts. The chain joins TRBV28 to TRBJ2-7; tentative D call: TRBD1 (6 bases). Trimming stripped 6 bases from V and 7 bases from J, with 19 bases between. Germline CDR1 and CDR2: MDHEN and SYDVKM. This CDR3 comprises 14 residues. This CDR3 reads CASRETGAHYEQYF. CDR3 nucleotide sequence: TGTGCCAGCAGGGAGACAGGAGCTCACTATGAGCAGTACTTC.

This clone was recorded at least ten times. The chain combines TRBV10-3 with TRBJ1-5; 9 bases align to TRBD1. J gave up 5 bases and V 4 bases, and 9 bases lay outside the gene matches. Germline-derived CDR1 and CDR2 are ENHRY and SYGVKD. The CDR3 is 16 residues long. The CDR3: CAISGRTGEVDQPQHF. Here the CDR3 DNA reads TGTGCCATCAGTGGGCGGACAGGGGAAGTGGATCAGCCCCAGCATTTT.

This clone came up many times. In DNA form, the CDR3 reads TGCGCCAGCAGCCCCTCGGTACTGAACACTGAAGCTTTCTTT. Its translation is CASSPSVLNTEAFF. The chain is built from TRBV5-1 and TRBJ1-1; D is uncertain. CDR1 is SGHRS, CDR2 YFSETQ, per germline. The CDR3 runs to 14 residues. V lost 4 bases and J 0 bases, leaving 10 bases between the germline ends. Full variable domain (rest looked up from reference TRBV5-1 and TRBJ1-1): KAGVTQTPRYLIKTRGQQVTLSCSPISGHRSVSWYQQTPGQGLQFLFEYFSETQRNKGNFPGRFSGRQFSNSRSEMNVSTLELGDSALYLCASSPSVLNTEAFFGQGTRLTVV.

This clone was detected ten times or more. As DNA, the CDR3 is TGTGCCAGTAGCCAGGGGGCGGCCGATACGCAGTATTTT. It is translated as CASSQGAADTQYF. The chain has TRBV19 and TRBJ2-3; 8 positions match TRBD1. The CDR3 extends over 13 amino acids. V lost 6 bases and J lost 6; bases outside the gene matches: 5. Germline values: CDR1 LNHDA, CDR2 SQIVND (reference sequence).

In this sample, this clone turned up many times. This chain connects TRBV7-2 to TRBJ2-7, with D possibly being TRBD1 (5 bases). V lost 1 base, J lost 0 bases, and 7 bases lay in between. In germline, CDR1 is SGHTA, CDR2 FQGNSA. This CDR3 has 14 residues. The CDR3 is CASSLVQGSYEQYF. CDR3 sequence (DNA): TGTGCCAGCAGCTTAGTTCAGGGCTCCTACGAGCAGTACTTC.

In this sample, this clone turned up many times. This chain's CDR3 is CASSTLRQGFDEQYF. The CDR3 bases are TGTGCCAGCAGCACCCTTCGACAGGGGTTCGACGAGCAGTACTTC. This chain links TRBV28 with TRBJ2-7; the match to TRBD1 covers 8 bases. The ends lost 6 bases at V and 5 bases at J; junction bases unmatched: 12. The CDR3 loop spans 15 amino acids. Germline CDR1 MDHEN, CDR2 SYDVKM.

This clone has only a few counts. The CDR3 here is CASSSTGGGRSSYNSPLHF. CDR3 nucleotides: TGTGCCAGCAGTTCCACAGGGGGGGGACGTAGCTCCTATAATTCACCCCTCCACTTT. The chain recombines TRBV27 with TRBJ1-6; TRBD1 agrees at 8 bases. This CDR3 is built from 19 residues. Trimming cost V 4 bases and J 0 bases; bases outside gene matches: 11. Germline loops: CDR1 MNHEY, CDR2 SMNVEV (reference sequence).

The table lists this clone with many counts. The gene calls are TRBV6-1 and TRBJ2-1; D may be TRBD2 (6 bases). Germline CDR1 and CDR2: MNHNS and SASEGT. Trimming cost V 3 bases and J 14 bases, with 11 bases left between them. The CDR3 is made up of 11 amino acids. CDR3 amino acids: CASSDLAGKFF. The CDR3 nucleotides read TGTGCCAGCAGTGATCTGGCGGGAAAGTTCTTC.

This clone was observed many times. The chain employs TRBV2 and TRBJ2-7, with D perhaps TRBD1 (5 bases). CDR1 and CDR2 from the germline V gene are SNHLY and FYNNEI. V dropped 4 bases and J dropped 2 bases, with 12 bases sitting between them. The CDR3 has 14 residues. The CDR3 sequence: CASSVGRVPYEQYF. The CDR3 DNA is TGTGCCAGCAGTGTGGGCAGGGTCCCCTACGAGCAGTACTTC.

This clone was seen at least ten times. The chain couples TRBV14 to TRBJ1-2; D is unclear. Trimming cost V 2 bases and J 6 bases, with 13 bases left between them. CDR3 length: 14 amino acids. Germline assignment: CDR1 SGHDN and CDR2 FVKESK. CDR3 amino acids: CASSQYRGRDGYTF. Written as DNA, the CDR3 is TGTGCCAGCAGCCAATACCGTGGGCGCGATGGCTACACCTTC.

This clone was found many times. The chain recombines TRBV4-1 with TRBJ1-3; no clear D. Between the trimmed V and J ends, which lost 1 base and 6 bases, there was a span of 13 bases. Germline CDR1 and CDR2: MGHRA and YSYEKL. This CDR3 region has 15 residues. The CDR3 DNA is TGCGCCAGCAGCCAAGTTCCATCGCGCATAAACACCATATATTTT. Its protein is CASSQVPSRINTIYF.